Sequencing of this TCR beta chain was carried out in a study of early T cells in non-severe SARS-CoV-2 infection. MiXCR, applied by TCRdb to the 5' RACE reads, yields one record per CDR3 protein. The sample gives tens of thousands of distinct CDR3 sequences, roughly 9.3% of which show up once; more than 13% is in the top ten. The germline V gene has CDR1 MGHRA and CDR2 YSYEKL. The CDR3 loop spans 17 amino acids. Remarks on this clonotype: At one boundary the junction diverges from the germline segment, which might be a read error.

The sample was whole blood. The receptor was derived from an adult who was a healthcare worker with PCR-confirmed SARS-CoV-2 infection or an uninfected control (not recorded which). The gene calls are TRBV4-1 and TRBJ1-3; D gene uncertain. The chain's CDR3 is CASSSRRNVSSGNTIYF. For the CDR3, the DNA is TGTGCCAGCAGCAGCCGACGGAACGTTAGCTCTGGAAACACCATATATTTT.